The entry that follows covers one T cell receptor beta chain sequence. This CDR3 contains 15 residues. V shed 7 bases and J 2 bases; nucleotides not matched to a gene: 12. CDR1 and CDR2 (germline): GTSNPN, SVGIG (reference sequence). This entry is derived from a study of OX40 agonist ivuxolimab in advanced cancers. Only in-frame clones appear in the TCRdb table, and some are missing; sequencing was by immunoSEQ multiplex PCR. The data show about 64,000 clones, with roughly 80% seen just once and just under 5% held by the top ten. Sequencing used CD4+ or CD8+ T cells sorted from blood, obtained in a trial of the OX40 agonist ivuxolimab. The receptor comes from an adult with an advanced solid tumor such as melanoma, head and neck, liver or kidney cancer. The J gene is TRBJ1-1, the V gene TRBV30, with 8 bases matching TRBD1. The CDR3 DNA sequence: TGTGCCTCTCGTACCGGACAGGGATTCAACACTGAAGCTTTCTTT. This codes for CASRTGQGFNTEAFF.